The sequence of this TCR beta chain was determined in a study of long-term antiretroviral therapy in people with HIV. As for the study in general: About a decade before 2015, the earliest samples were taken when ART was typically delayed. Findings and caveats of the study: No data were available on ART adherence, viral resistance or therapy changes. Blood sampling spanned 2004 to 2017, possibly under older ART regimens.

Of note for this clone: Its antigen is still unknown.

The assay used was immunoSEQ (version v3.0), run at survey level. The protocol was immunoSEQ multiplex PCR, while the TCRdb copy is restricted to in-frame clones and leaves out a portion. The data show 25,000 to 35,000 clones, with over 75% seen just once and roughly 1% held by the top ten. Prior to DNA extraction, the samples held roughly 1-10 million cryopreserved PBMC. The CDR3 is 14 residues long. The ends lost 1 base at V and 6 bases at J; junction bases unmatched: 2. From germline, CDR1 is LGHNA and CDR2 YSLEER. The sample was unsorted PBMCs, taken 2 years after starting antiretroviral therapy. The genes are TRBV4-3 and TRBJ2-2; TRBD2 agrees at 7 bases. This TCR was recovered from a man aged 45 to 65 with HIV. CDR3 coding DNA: TGCGCCAGCAGCCAAGGACTAGCCGCCGGGGAGCTGTTTTTT. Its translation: CASSQGLAAGELFF.